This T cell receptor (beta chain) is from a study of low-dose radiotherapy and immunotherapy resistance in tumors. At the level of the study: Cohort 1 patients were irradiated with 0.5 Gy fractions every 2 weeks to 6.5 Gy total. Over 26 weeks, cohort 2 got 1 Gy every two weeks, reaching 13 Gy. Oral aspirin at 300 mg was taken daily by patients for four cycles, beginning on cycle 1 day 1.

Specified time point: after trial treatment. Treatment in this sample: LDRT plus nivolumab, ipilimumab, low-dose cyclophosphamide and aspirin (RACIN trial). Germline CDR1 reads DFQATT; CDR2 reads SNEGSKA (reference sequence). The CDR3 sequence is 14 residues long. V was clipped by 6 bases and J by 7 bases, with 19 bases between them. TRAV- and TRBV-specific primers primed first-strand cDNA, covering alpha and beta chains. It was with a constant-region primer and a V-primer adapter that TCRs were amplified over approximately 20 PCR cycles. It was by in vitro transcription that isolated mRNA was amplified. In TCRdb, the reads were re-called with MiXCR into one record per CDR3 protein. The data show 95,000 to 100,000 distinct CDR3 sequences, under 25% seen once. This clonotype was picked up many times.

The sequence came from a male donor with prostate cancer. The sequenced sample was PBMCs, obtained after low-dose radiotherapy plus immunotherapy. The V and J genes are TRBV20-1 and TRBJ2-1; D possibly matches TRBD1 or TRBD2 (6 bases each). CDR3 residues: CSAIPEGGRNEQFF. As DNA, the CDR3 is TGCAGTGCCATTCCAGAAGGGGGGAGAAATGAGCAGTTCTTC.